The 6 T cell receptor beta chains given below trace back to one sample, sequenced in a study of blood T cells in healthy people across ages (dated by TCRdb to the mid-2010s). Receptors were amplified or captured by 5' RACE. This sample was sequenced with an Illumina HiSeq 2500. A second PCR of roughly 6 to 12 cycles was run with a J-beta primer mix and a sample-barcoded 5' primer. TCRdb reanalyzed the raw reads on its own, using fastp at Q25 for trimming and MiXCR for clone calling, and kept in-frame beta chains. Rows matching on CDR3 protein sequence are summarized as one entry with the most common DNA and genes. Present in this sample are hundreds of thousands of distinct CDR3 sequences, 20% to 25% of which were seen just once. The ten largest clones add up to 8% to 10% of the sample. This sample also appeared in a second study, on T cells of mothers and their children.

The sequencing sample was made of blood. The source of these receptors is a boy younger than 18 in good health.

The chain couples TRBV7-2 to TRBJ2-5; 10 bases are a match to TRBD2. Germline loops: CDR1 SGHTA, CDR2 FQGNSA. CDR3 length: 19 amino acids. V lost 1 base, J lost 10 bases, and 21 bases stayed unmatched. The CDR3 DNA is TGTGCCAGCAGCTTAGAGTCTTCCAGCGGGAGGGCCGGGGCTAGGAGCCAGTACTTC. Its protein is CASSLESSSGRAGARSQYF.

This clonotype was observed once. CDR3 bases: TGTGCCATCCGGGTTGGCCCGGAAAATTCACCCCTCCACTTT. Translation: CAIRVGPENSPLHF. The chain couples TRBV10-3 to TRBJ1-6; no clear D gene. Germline-derived CDR1 and CDR2 are ENHRY and SYGVKD. V was trimmed by 8 bases and J by 7 bases, leaving 15 bases between them. CDR3 length equals 14 residues.

The chain is built from TRBV7-2 and TRBJ2-4; D perhaps matches TRBD1 (6 bases). This CDR3 region has 16 residues. Per the germline V gene, CDR1 is SGHTA and CDR2 is FQGNSA. The V gene lost 1 base and the J gene lost 7 bases, with 17 bases spanning the gap. This CDR3 reads CASSLVESRGRNIQYF. The CDR3 DNA reads as TGTGCCAGCAGCTTAGTAGAAAGCAGGGGACGTAACATTCAGTACTTC.

The V gene is TRBV7-2, the J gene TRBJ1-2; D remains ambiguous. Germline values: CDR1 SGHTA, CDR2 FQGNSA. V shed 3 bases and J shed 4 bases, with 15 bases lying between them. The length of the CDR3 is 15 residues. The CDR3 sequence: CASSLGLRDAYGYTF. In nucleotides, the CDR3 is TGTGCCAGCAGCTTGGGGTTAAGAGACGCCTATGGCTACACCTTC. Full variable domain (outside the CDR3, taken from reference TRBV7-2 and TRBJ1-2): GAGVSQSPSNKVTEKGKDVELRCDPISGHTALYWYRQSLGQGLEFLIYFQGNSAPDKSGLPSDRFSAERTGGSVSTLTIQRTQQEDSAVYLCASSLGLRDAYGYTFGSGTRLTVV.

J is TRBJ1-5 and V is TRBV6-5; TRBD1 is a possible D gene (6 bases). V shed 2 bases and J shed 9 bases, with 14 bases lying between them. CDR3 length equals 14 residues. CDR1 is MNHEY and CDR2 is SVGAGI in the germline V gene. The CDR3: CASSYGQQSWPQHF. The CDR3 region has the DNA TGTGCCAGCAGTTACGGACAGCAATCATGGCCCCAGCATTTT.

The J gene is TRBJ1-2, the V gene TRBV6-6; 7 nucleotides line up with TRBD1. This CDR3 is 15 amino acids long. Looked up from germline, CDR1 is MNHNY and CDR2 is SVGAGI (reference sequence). The ends lost 4 bases at V and 4 bases at J; junction bases unmatched: 9. CDR3 sequence reads: CASSFGRGSPYGYTF. CDR3 DNA: TGTGCCAGCAGTTTTGGCAGGGGGTCCCCCTATGGCTACACCTTC.